These T cell receptor beta chains were read from a single sample in a study of control samples from healthy donors and cancer patients. Data came from immunoSEQ multiplex PCR; TCRdb stores just in-frame clones and leaves some out. The data contain about 130,000 clones, less than 90% of them singletons. The sample consisted of blood. These receptors were obtained from a man younger than 30 in good health. Each CDR3 is given with its conserved first and last residue. D genes are given only for firm matches. Some rows have no size entry. The others give once, few or many, or a class for an expanded clone.

>TRBJ2-1|TRBD2|TRBV9|-
TGTGCCAGCAGTGGTAGCGGGAGCAATCCGAGCTCCTACAATGAGCAGTTCTTC
CASSGSGSNPSSYNEQFF
>TRBJ1-1|TRBD1|TRBV5-1|-
TGCGCCAGCAGCTTTTTGCGCCCCGAATCAGGGGGCGCGGGGAGTGGTGCTTTCTTT
CASSFLRPESGGAGSGAFF
>TRBJ1-1|-|TRBV19|-
TGTGCCAGTACCCGAAACGTTGTGAACACTGAAGCTTTCTTT
CASTRNVVNTEAFF
>TRBJ2-7|TRBD2|TRBV2|-
TGTGCCAGCTTAGCGGGAGTAGTCTACGAGCAGTACTTC
CASLAGVVYEQYF
>TRBJ2-1|-|TRBV2|-
TGTGCCAGCAGTGAAACAGGGCTGTGGGACAATGAGCAGTTCTTC
CASSETGLWDNEQFF
>TRBJ2-7|-|TRBV5-4|-
TGTGCCAGCAGCTCGTCACAGGACGAGCAGTACTTC
CASSSSQDEQYF
>TRBJ2-5|TRBD2|TRBV27|-
TGTGCCAGCAGCCAAAGACTAGCGGGAGGGAAGACCCAGTACTTC
CASSQRLAGGKTQYF
>TRBJ1-1|-|TRBV10-1|-
TGCGCCAGCAGGCTCCGATTCAAGGGAGCTTTCTTT
CASRLRFKGAFF
>TRBJ1-5|-|TRBV19|once
TGTGCCAGTAGTCCCCTACCGCAGGGCCGCGTCTCGCCCCAGCATTTT
CASSPLPQGRVSPQHF
>TRBJ2-2|TRBD2|TRBV3-1/TRBV3-2|few
TGTGCCAGCAGCCAAGAAATCCTAGCGGGTGGAGGGGAGCTGTTTTTT
CASSQEILAGGGELFF
>TRBJ1-4|-|TRBV28|-
TGTGCCAGCAGTTTTGGCGGGGTAACGAGTGAAAAACTGTTTTTT
CASSFGGVTSEKLFF
>TRBJ1-4|-|TRBV25-1|-
TGTGCCAGCAGTGAATTTGGGGGGGCAACTAATGAAAAACTGTTTTTT
CASSEFGGATNEKLFF
>TRBJ2-5|TRBD1|TRBV24-1|-
TGTGCCACCAGCGGGACAGGGAATCAAGAGACCCAGTACTTC
CATSGTGNQETQYF
>TRBJ2-2|TRBD1|TRBV29-1|-
TGCAGCGTGGGACAACAGGGGGGCACCGGGGAGCTGTTTTTT
CSVGQQGGTGELFF
>TRBJ1-2|-|TRBV7-9|-
TGTGCCAGCAGCTTAGGGGCAGAAACCTATGGCTACACCTTC
CASSLGAETYGYTF
>TRBJ2-1|-|TRBV24-1|-
TGTGCCACCAGCGAGGGTGTATGGTACAATGAGCAGTTCTTC
CATSEGVWYNEQFF
>TRBJ2-7|-|TRBV29-1|-
TGCAGCGTTGATTCAGCCTACGAGCAGTACTTC
CSVDSAYEQYF
>TRBJ1-1|-|TRBV19|-
TGTGCCAGTAGTACGGGACACCATGGGACTGAAGCTTTCTTT
CASSTGHHGTEAFF
>TRBJ2-1|-|TRBV3-1/TRBV3-2|-
TGTGCCAGCAGCCTTGAAACAGCGGAGGACAATGAGCAGTTCTTC
CASSLETAEDNEQFF
>TRBJ1-5|TRBD1|TRBV5-1|-
TGCGCCAGCAGCTTGGGGGACAGGGACTCGGGTCAGCCCCAGCATTTT
CASSLGDRDSGQPQHF
>TRBJ1-6|TRBD1|TRBV9|few
TGTGCCAGCAGCGTAGGGGGACAGAGGAATTCACCCCTCCACTTT
CASSVGGQRNSPLHF
>TRBJ2-5|TRBD1|TRBV5-4|-
TGTGCCAGCAGGCCGGGACAGAACAGGGAGACCCAGTACTTC
CASRPGQNRETQYF
>TRBJ2-3|-|TRBV7-2|-
TGTGCCAGCAGCTTAGCCCTTTCTAGAGCCTTCACAGATACGCAGTATTTT
CASSLALSRAFTDTQYF
>TRBJ1-1|-|TRBV19|-
TGTGCCAGTAGTAATCCCCGGGCTTTGAACACTGAAGCTTTCTTT
CASSNPRALNTEAFF
>TRBJ2-7|TRBD1|TRBV27|once
TGTGCCAGCAGTTTAAAGGGACAGTGGTCCTACGAGCAGTACTTC
CASSLKGQWSYEQYF